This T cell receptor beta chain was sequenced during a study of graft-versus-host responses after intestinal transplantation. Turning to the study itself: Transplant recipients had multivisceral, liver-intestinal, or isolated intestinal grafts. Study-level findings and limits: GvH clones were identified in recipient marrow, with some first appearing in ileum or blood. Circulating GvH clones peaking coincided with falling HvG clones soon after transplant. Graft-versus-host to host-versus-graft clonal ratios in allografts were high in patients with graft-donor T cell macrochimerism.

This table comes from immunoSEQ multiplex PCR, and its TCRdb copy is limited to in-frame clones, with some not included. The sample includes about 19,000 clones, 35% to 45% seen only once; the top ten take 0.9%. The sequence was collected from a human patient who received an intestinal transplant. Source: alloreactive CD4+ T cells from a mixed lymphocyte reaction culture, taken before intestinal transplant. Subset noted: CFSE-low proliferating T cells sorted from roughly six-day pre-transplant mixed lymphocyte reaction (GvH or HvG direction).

CDR3 loop: CASSPLAGSYSPLHF. The CDR3 DNA reads TGTGCCAGCTCACCACTGGCGGGTTCGTATTCACCCCTCCACTTT. The genes are TRBV18 and TRBJ1-6, with D hard to call. Trimming pared 1 base from V and 8 bases from J, leaving 12 bases between. Germline CDR1 is KGHSH and CDR2 is LQKENI. The CDR3 sequence is 15 residues long.